This note documents a single T cell receptor (beta chain) sequence. Its antigen is not identified. These data originate in a study of CD8+CD57+ T cells in acquired aplastic anemia. Study background: DNA from sorted CD4+ and CD8+ cells averaged about 3.2 ug.

The study, taken as a whole, reports: Levels of CD8+ Simpson's diversity were not significantly distinct in patients versus controls. Patients had twenty-nine CD8+ CDR3 sequences in common with controls (the shared set).

An expansion of CD8+CD57+ cells by flow cytometry had been shown in patients chosen for sequencing. Each patient gave a blood sample that was collected before any therapy had been received. The CDR3 contains 12 residues. In germline, CDR1 is MNHEY, CDR2 SMNVEV (reference sequence). The V end lost 10 bases, the J end lost 5 bases, and 14 bases lay between the germline ends. TCR beta VDJ combinations and CDR3 sequences were profiled from genomic DNA. From the reads, TCRdb called clonotypes with MiXCR, one entry per CDR3 protein. Among under 200,000 distinct CDR3 sequences, around half were seen once, and the ten largest hold 8.5% to 10%.

The receptor's source is a human donor with aplastic anemia. The genes are TRBV27 and TRBJ1-1; D possibly corresponds to TRBD1 (5 bases). The sequenced material came from sorted CD4+, CD8+, or CD8+CD57+ T cells (not recorded which) from PBMCs. CDR3 nucleotides: TGTGCCACCCAAATATGGGGGACTGAAGCTTTCTTT. This gives the protein CATQIWGTEAFF.